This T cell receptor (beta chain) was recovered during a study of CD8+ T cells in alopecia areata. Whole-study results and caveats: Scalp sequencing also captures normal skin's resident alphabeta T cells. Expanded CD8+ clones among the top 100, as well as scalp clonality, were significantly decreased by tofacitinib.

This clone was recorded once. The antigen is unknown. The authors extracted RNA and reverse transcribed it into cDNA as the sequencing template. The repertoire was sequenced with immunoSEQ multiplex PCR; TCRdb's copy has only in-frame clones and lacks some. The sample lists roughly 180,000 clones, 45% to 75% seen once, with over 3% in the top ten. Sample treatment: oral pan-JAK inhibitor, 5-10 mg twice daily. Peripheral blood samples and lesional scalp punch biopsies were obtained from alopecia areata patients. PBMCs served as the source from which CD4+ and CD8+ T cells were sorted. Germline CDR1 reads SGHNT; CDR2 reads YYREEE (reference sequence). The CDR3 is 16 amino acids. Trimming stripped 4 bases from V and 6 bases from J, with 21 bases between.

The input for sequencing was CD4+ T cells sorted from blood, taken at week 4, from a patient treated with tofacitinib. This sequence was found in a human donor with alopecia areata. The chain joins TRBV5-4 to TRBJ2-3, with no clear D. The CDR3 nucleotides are TGTGCCAGCAGCGGAAGACGTTCTGGGGTGGGGGATACGCAGTATTTT. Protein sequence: CASSGRRSGVGDTQYF.